These 25 T cell receptor beta chains were all obtained from the same sample, sequenced in a study of T cell responses to AZD1222 COVID-19 vaccine. Measured with immunoSEQ multiplex PCR; TCRdb has only the in-frame clones, and not every one. Among more than 80,000 clones listed, 85% to 90% were seen once. The material sequenced was peripheral blood, taken 28 days after the second AZD1222 dose. All receptors derive from an adult who received the AZD1222 COVID-19 vaccine.

In its sample, this clone was seen once. This rearrangement joins TRBV12-3 or TRBV12-4 to TRBJ1-1; unclear D gene. V lost 3 bases and J lost 5, with 10 bases in between. There are 13 residues in the CDR3. For the CDR3, the DNA is TGTGCCAGCAGTTTTGGTGAGGGAACTGAAGCTTTCTTT. Translating it yields CASSFGEGTEAFF.

This chain uses TRBV9 with TRBJ2-3, with 7 nucleotides matching TRBD2. The CDR3 runs 14 residues. V lost 7 bases to trimming and J lost 2 bases; unmatched junction nucleotides: 7. Germline CDR1 SGDLS, CDR2 YYNGEE. CDR3 bases: TGTGCCAGCGGGGAGGGAGGGTCCACAGATACGCAGTATTTT. It is translated as CASGEGGSTDTQYF.

The chain combines TRBV7-8 with TRBJ1-1, with D unclear. The germline V gene has CDR1 SGHVS and CDR2 FQNEAQ. This CDR3 is built from 14 residues. The V end was cut by 5 bases, the J end by 0 bases, with 10 bases between. CDR3 region: CASSKDGMNTEAFF. DNA for the CDR3: TGTGCCAGCAGCAAGGACGGTATGAACACTGAAGCTTTCTTT.

The rearrangement links TRBV2 to TRBJ1-4; maybe TRBD1 (6 bases). Deletions cut 1 base from V and 8 bases from J, with 20 bases between. The CDR3 has 17 residues. Germline CDR1 and CDR2: SNHLY and FYNNEI. The CDR3 DNA reads as TGTGCCAGCAGTGAAGGGTTGGGGGCAGTGGGGCGCGAAAAACTGTTTTTT. Translating gives CASSEGLGAVGREKLFF.

The chain recombines TRBV29-1 with TRBJ1-2; D is unclear. The germline gives CDR1 SQVTM, CDR2 ANQGSEA. The CDR3 is 14 amino acids. V gave up 4 bases and J gave up 3 bases, with 15 bases separating them. CDR3 loop: CSVAIGSRDYGYTF. CDR3 in DNA: TGCAGCGTTGCAATTGGGTCGCGGGACTATGGCTACACCTTC.

The genes are TRBV5-5 and TRBJ2-2; TRBD2 matches 12 bases. Trimming took 4 bases from V and 5 from J; bases not matched to a gene: 6. Germline V lookup: CDR1 SGHKS, CDR2 YYEKEE (reference sequence). The CDR3 runs 16 residues. The CDR3 sequence: CASSPPSGRVTGELFF. The CDR3 DNA follows: TGTGCCAGCAGCCCCCCTAGCGGGAGGGTAACCGGGGAGCTGTTTTTT.

V gene TRBV6-6 combines with J gene TRBJ1-6; D gene unclear. V was shortened by 4 bases and J by 8 bases, with 15 bases between the two germline ends. This CDR3 comprises 15 residues. CDR1 and CDR2 from the germline V gene are MNHNY and SVGAGI (reference sequence). CDR3 amino acids: CASSFEPGSDSPLHF. CDR3 nucleotide sequence: TGTGCCAGCAGTTTTGAGCCTGGGAGTGATTCACCCCTCCACTTT.

This sequence joins TRBV6-2 or TRBV6-3 and TRBJ1-5; weak D call: TRBD1 (6 bases). Germline V gives CDR1 MNHEY, CDR2 SVGEGT. Trimming took off 2 bases at V and 2 bases at J, with 16 bases between the two ends. This CDR3 spans 17 amino acids. Written as DNA, the CDR3 is TGTGCCAGCAGTTACGATGGGGGCGCATATGGCAATCAGCCCCAGCATTTT. It yields the protein CASSYDGGAYGNQPQHF.

The rearrangement links TRBV14 to TRBJ2-5; TRBD2 is a possible D gene (6 bases). V was shortened by 4 bases and J by 0 bases, with 9 bases between the two germline ends. Germline CDR1 and CDR2: SGHDN and FVKESK. The CDR3 consists of 14 residues. Written as DNA, the CDR3 is TGTGCCAGCAGCCGCGGGACCTACCAAGAGACCCAGTACTTC. Translated, it gives CASSRGTYQETQYF.

The V gene is TRBV5-4, the J gene TRBJ1-1; D is unresolved. The V end was cut by 3 bases, the J end by 2 bases, with 11 bases between. The length of the CDR3 is 14 residues. From germline, CDR1 is SGHNT and CDR2 YYREEE (reference sequence). CDR3 bases: TGTGCCAGCAGCTCCGGACGGGATAACACTGAAGCTTTCTTT. Amino acids: CASSSGRDNTEAFF.

The chain uses TRBV9 and TRBJ2-5; 12 bases are shared with TRBD2. Per germline, CDR1 SGDLS and CDR2 YYNGEE. Trimming cost V 4 bases and J 5 bases; bases outside gene matches: 9. The CDR3 length is 16 residues. The DNA of the CDR3 is TGTGCCAGCAGCCCCCTAGCGGGAGGGCCTGCGGAGACCCAGTACTTC. Translated, it gives CASSPLAGGPAETQYF.

The chain recombines TRBV7-9 with TRBJ2-7; D not resolved. Germline V gives CDR1 SEHNR, CDR2 FQNEAQ (reference sequence). Trimming removed 5 bases at V and 3 bases at J, with 5 bases between. This CDR3 comprises 11 residues. This chain's CDR3 is CASSPGYEQYF. CDR3 DNA: TGTGCCAGCAGCCCAGGCTACGAGCAGTACTTC.

The chain combines TRBV27 with TRBJ2-5, with 13 bases that match TRBD2. Looked up from germline, CDR1 is MNHEY and CDR2 is SMNVEV (reference sequence). The CDR3 extends over 16 amino acids. V shed 5 bases and J 5 bases; nucleotides not matched to a gene: 8. CDR3 nucleotide sequence: TGTGCCAGCAGTACCCTACTAGCGGGGGGGCTGGAGACCCAGTACTTC. It is translated as CASSTLLAGGLETQYF.

The rearrangement uses TRBV5-1 and TRBJ1-6; 8 nucleotides line up with TRBD1. The CDR3 runs 14 residues. The germline gives CDR1 SGHRS, CDR2 YFSETQ. V lost 3 bases to trimming and J lost 8 bases; unmatched junction nucleotides: 4. CDR3 coding DNA: TGCGCCAGCAGCTCTACAGGGGGGGATTCACCCCTCCACTTT. Encoded protein: CASSSTGGDSPLHF.

The chain recombines TRBV29-1 with TRBJ2-1, with TRBD2 matching over 9 bases. In germline, CDR1 is SQVTM, CDR2 ANQGSEA. J was trimmed by 7 bases and V by 7 bases; bases with no gene match: 8. The CDR3 totals 13 residues. Here the CDR3 DNA reads TGCAGCGCTTACCTTAGCGGGAGTAATGAGCAGTTCTTC. This sequence encodes CSAYLSGSNEQFF.

This rearrangement joins TRBV6-5 to TRBJ2-7, with D hard to call. Germline V gives CDR1 MNHEY, CDR2 SVGAGI. The CDR3 length is 14 residues. The germline V and J ends were trimmed by 0 bases and 4 bases, with 10 bases remaining between them. CDR3: CASSYSGRNYEQYF. Written as DNA, the CDR3 is TGTGCCAGCAGTTACTCGGGCCGGAATTACGAGCAGTACTTC.

The chain couples TRBV7-2 to TRBJ1-1; 8 nucleotides agree with TRBD1. The CDR3 has 14 amino acids. Germline values: CDR1 SGHTA, CDR2 FQGNSA. V dropped 5 bases and J dropped 6; count of bases not matched to a gene: 8. The CDR3 loop is CASSPTGVGAEAFF. The CDR3 DNA reads TGTGCCAGCAGCCCGACAGGGGTGGGAGCTGAAGCTTTCTTT.

The chain links TRBV6-5 to TRBJ2-1, with 7 bases that match TRBD1. The CDR3 contains 15 residues. J lost 7 bases, V lost 4 bases, and 10 bases had no gene match. Germline V gene sequence: CDR1 MNHEY, CDR2 SVGAGI. DNA for the CDR3: TGTGCCAGCAGTTGGGACAGCATCATGGGGAATGAGCAGTTCTTC. Amino acids: CASSWDSIMGNEQFF.

This clone has a single count. The chain combines TRBV7-8 with TRBJ2-5, with D unclear. In germline, CDR1 is SGHVS, CDR2 FQNEAQ. The V gene lost 1 base and the J gene lost 1 base, with 7 bases spanning the gap. This CDR3 has 14 residues. The DNA for the CDR3 is TGTGCCAGCAGCTTAGTGGTTAGCCAAGAGACCCAGTACTTC. As protein: CASSLVVSQETQYF.

The chain carries TRBV6-5 and TRBJ2-7; D is perhaps TRBD2 (6 bases). V shed 8 bases and J shed 0 bases, with 17 bases lying between them. Germline values: CDR1 MNHEY, CDR2 SVGAGI. There are 15 residues in the CDR3. The CDR3 sequence: CASATGLISSYEQYF. In nucleotides, the CDR3 is TGTGCCAGCGCTACGGGACTCATCAGCTCCTACGAGCAGTACTTC.

The table lists this clone with a few counts. The chain combines TRBV6-4 with TRBJ2-1; 7 positions match TRBD2. CDR1 is MRHNA and CDR2 is SNTAGT in the germline V gene. The CDR3 extends over 13 amino acids. The V and J ends lost 0 bases and 12 bases, in that order; junction bases with no gene match: 5. The CDR3 loop is CASSDSEREGQFF. The CDR3 DNA sequence: TGTGCCAGCAGTGACTCCGAGCGGGAAGGGCAGTTCTTC.

J is TRBJ1-4 and V is TRBV12-5; 7 nucleotides align to TRBD1. V was pared by 6 bases and J by 3 bases, with 4 bases of the junction left unmatched. Per germline, CDR1 LGHNT and CDR2 FRNRAP. The CDR3 contains 14 residues. CDR3: CASGERGPNEKLFF. In DNA, the CDR3 is TGTGCTAGTGGGGAGAGGGGGCCTAATGAAAAACTGTTTTTT.

The rearrangement joins TRBV4-3 to TRBJ1-1, with D unclear. Germline CDR1 reads LGHNA; CDR2 reads YSLEER. V lost 0 bases and J 0 bases, leaving 8 bases between the germline ends. There are 15 residues in the CDR3. This CDR3 is CASSQEGGMNTEAFF. The CDR3 DNA is TGCGCCAGCAGCCAAGAAGGCGGTATGAACACTGAAGCTTTCTTT.

The chain couples TRBV2 to TRBJ1-4, with unresolved D. V was cut by 0 bases and J by 7 bases, with 9 bases left in between. Germline CDR1 SNHLY, CDR2 FYNNEI. The CDR3 is made up of 14 amino acids. The CDR3 reads CASSEALRGEKLFF. The CDR3 DNA reads as TGTGCCAGCAGTGAAGCGCTTCGGGGTGAAAAACTGTTTTTT.

The rearrangement links TRBV5-1 to TRBJ2-1; 13 bases align to TRBD2. V lost 6 bases and J lost 4; bases outside the gene matches: 7. CDR3 length: 16 residues. Germline V CDR1 and CDR2: SGHRS, YFSETQ. The DNA for the CDR3 is TGCGCCAGCACCAGGACTAGCGGGGGCCAATACAATGAGCAGTTCTTC. Translating it yields CASTRTSGGQYNEQFF. Combining the CDR3 with reference TRBV5-1 and TRBJ2-1 gives the whole variable domain KAGVTQTPRYLIKTRGQQVTLSCSPISGHRSVSWYQQTPGQGLQFLFEYFSETQRNKGNFPGRFSGRQFSNSRSEMNVSTLELGDSALYLCASTRTSGGQYNEQFFGPGTRLTVL.